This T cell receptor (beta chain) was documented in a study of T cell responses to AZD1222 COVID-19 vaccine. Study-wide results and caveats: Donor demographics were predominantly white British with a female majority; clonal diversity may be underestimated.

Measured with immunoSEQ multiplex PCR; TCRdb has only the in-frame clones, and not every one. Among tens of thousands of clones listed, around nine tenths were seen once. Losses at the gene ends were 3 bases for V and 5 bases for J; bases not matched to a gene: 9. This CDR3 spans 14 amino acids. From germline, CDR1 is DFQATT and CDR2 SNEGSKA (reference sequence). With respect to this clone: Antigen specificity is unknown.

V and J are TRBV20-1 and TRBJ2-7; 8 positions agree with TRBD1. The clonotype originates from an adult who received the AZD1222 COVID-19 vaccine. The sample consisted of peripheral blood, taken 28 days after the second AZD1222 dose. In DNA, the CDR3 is TGCAGTGCTAGTATTTTTGGGACAGGTCACGAGCAGTACTTC. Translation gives CSASIFGTGHEQYF.